This is a list of T cell receptor beta chains from one sample in a study of blood T cells in healthy people across ages. MiXCR, run by TCRdb on the 5' RACE reads, gives a single entry per CDR3 protein. The sample consists of 710,000 or so distinct CDR3 sequences, roughly 32% of them appearing once. The sequenced material came from blood. The receptors derive from a woman at least 80 years old in good health. Both conserved end residues are part of each CDR3. A D gene is named only where the DNA matches it firmly. A clone size is listed for some rows: how often the clone was seen (once, few, many), or a class if it is expanded.

d_gene: TRBD2
v_gene: TRBV5-1
j_gene: TRBJ2-1
abundance: -
CDR3nt: TGCGCCAGCAGCCCCGGGACTAGCGGGAGGAACAATGAGCAGTTCTTC
CDR3aa: CASSPGTSGRNNEQFF

d_gene: -
v_gene: TRBV30
j_gene: TRBJ1-2
abundance: many
CDR3nt: TGTGCCTGGACCGGACAGAATTATGGCTACACCTTC
CDR3aa: CAWTGQNYGYTF

d_gene: -
v_gene: TRBV24-1
j_gene: TRBJ1-2
abundance: -
CDR3nt: TGTGCCACCAGTGCCCCCGACACCTTAACTAACTATGGCTACACCTTC
CDR3aa: CATSAPDTLTNYGYTF

d_gene: -
v_gene: TRBV29-1
j_gene: TRBJ2-3
abundance: -
CDR3nt: TGCAGCGTTGAGGGGTCTAGTGGGATACCAGATACGCAGTATTTT
CDR3aa: CSVEGSSGIPDTQYF

d_gene: TRBD2
v_gene: TRBV7-2
j_gene: TRBJ2-7
abundance: many
CDR3nt: TGTGCCAGCAGCTTAGGGCAAGCGGGGGGCGGGTACGAGCAGTACTTC
CDR3aa: CASSLGQAGGGYEQYF

d_gene: -
v_gene: TRBV5-6
j_gene: TRBJ1-6
abundance: -
CDR3nt: TGTGCCAGCAGCCGAATCCTCGGGGGGGGCAATTCACCCCTCCACTTT
CDR3aa: CASSRILGGGNSPLHF

d_gene: -
v_gene: TRBV4-3
j_gene: TRBJ2-1
abundance: many
CDR3nt: TGCGCCAGCAGCCAAGACTTGGGTGTGAACAATGAGCAGTTCTTC
CDR3aa: CASSQDLGVNNEQFF

d_gene: TRBD1
v_gene: TRBV6-1
j_gene: TRBJ1-5
abundance: -
CDR3nt: TGTGCCAGCAGGCTTACAGGGGGTCAGCCCCAGCATTTT
CDR3aa: CASRLTGGQPQHF

d_gene: -
v_gene: TRBV28
j_gene: TRBJ1-3
abundance: -
CDR3nt: TGTGCCAGCAGTGGCGGACAGTCGGGGCACTCTGGAAACACCATATATTTT
CDR3aa: CASSGGQSGHSGNTIYF

d_gene: TRBD1
v_gene: TRBV12-3/TRBV12-4
j_gene: TRBJ1-2
abundance: many
CDR3nt: TGTGCCAGCAGCCCGACAGGGACGATGTATATGGGCTACACCTTC
CDR3aa: CASSPTGTMYMGYTF

d_gene: TRBD1
v_gene: TRBV7-2
j_gene: TRBJ1-1
abundance: -
CDR3nt: TGTGCCAGCAGCCCTCAAACAGGGGGTTCGAACACTGTAGCTTTCTTT
CDR3aa: CASSPQTGGSNTVAFF

d_gene: TRBD1
v_gene: TRBV10-2
j_gene: TRBJ2-1
abundance: many
CDR3nt: TGCGCCAGCAGTGAGCCGGACAGGGTTGAGTCCTACAATGAGCAGTTCTTC
CDR3aa: CASSEPDRVESYNEQFF

d_gene: -
v_gene: TRBV5-1
j_gene: TRBJ2-5
abundance: many
CDR3nt: TGCGCCAGCAGCGCCGAGGGGTACCAAGAGACCCAGTACTTC
CDR3aa: CASSAEGYQETQYF

d_gene: TRBD2
v_gene: TRBV29-1
j_gene: TRBJ2-7
abundance: -
CDR3nt: TGCAGCGTTGAATTGAGGACTAGCGGGAGTTTAAGGGAGCAGTACTTC
CDR3aa: CSVELRTSGSLREQYF

d_gene: -
v_gene: TRBV2
j_gene: TRBJ1-2
abundance: -
CDR3nt: TGTGCCAGCGGGTTAGGAGGGCGGGAAGGCTACACCTTC
CDR3aa: CASGLGGREGYTF

d_gene: TRBD2
v_gene: TRBV7-3
j_gene: TRBJ2-5
abundance: few
CDR3nt: TGTGCCAGCAGCTCCTGGAGGAGGGAGGGTAATGAGCAGTACTTC
CDR3aa: CASSSWRREGNEQYF

d_gene: -
v_gene: TRBV18
j_gene: TRBJ2-5
abundance: many
CDR3nt: TGTGCCAGCTCACCACCGGAGCTAGAGACCCAGTACTTC
CDR3aa: CASSPPELETQYF

d_gene: -
v_gene: TRBV6-6
j_gene: TRBJ1-2
abundance: -
CDR3nt: TGTGCCGGCAGTTACTCGGAAGATGGCTACACCTTC
CDR3aa: CAGSYSEDGYTF

d_gene: -
v_gene: TRBV5-1
j_gene: TRBJ1-5
abundance: -
CDR3nt: TGCGCCAGCAGCTTGGCCCGGCAGTTTATCAATCAGCCCCAGCATTTT
CDR3aa: CASSLARQFINQPQHF

d_gene: TRBD2
v_gene: TRBV7-3
j_gene: TRBJ2-1
abundance: -
CDR3nt: TGTGCCAGCAGCCCCGGACTAGCGGGGATATATGAGCAGTTCTTC
CDR3aa: CASSPGLAGIYEQFF

d_gene: -
v_gene: TRBV9
j_gene: TRBJ2-3
abundance: many
CDR3nt: TGTGCCAGCAGCGTAGCGCTAGGGGCGAATACGCAGTATTTT
CDR3aa: CASSVALGANTQYF

d_gene: -
v_gene: TRBV15
j_gene: TRBJ1-1
abundance: few
CDR3nt: TGTGCCACCAGCTATGGGGGGGGGCATGGCACTGAAGCTTTCTTT
CDR3aa: CATSYGGGHGTEAFF

d_gene: -
v_gene: TRBV6-2/TRBV6-3
j_gene: TRBJ1-2
abundance: few
CDR3nt: TGTGCCAGCAGTTACCGGGATAACTATGGCTACACCTTC
CDR3aa: CASSYRDNYGYTF

d_gene: -
v_gene: TRBV11-2
j_gene: TRBJ2-7
abundance: many
CDR3nt: TGTGCCAGCAGCTTAGTGGCGGGTTACGAGCAGTACTTC
CDR3aa: CASSLVAGYEQYF

d_gene: TRBD1
v_gene: TRBV6-6
j_gene: TRBJ1-2
abundance: once
CDR3nt: TGTGCCAGCAGTTCCCCTCCCGGACAGGCTCTCCACTCTGGCGACACCTTC
CDR3aa: CASSSPPGQALHSGDTF

d_gene: -
v_gene: TRBV7-2
j_gene: TRBJ2-7
abundance: many
CDR3nt: TGTGCCAGCAGCTCCCCCTCCCCGGGTCGAACTTACGAGCAGTACTTC
CDR3aa: CASSSPSPGRTYEQYF

d_gene: -
v_gene: TRBV5-1
j_gene: TRBJ2-1
abundance: -
CDR3nt: TGCGCCAGCAGCTGGACAGATTCCTACGATGAGCAGTTCTTC
CDR3aa: CASSWTDSYDEQFF

d_gene: TRBD1
v_gene: TRBV9
j_gene: TRBJ1-2
abundance: -
CDR3nt: TGTGCCAGCAGCGGACCCGGGACAGGGGGCGAGAAGGGTGGCTACACCTTC
CDR3aa: CASSGPGTGGEKGGYTF

d_gene: TRBD2
v_gene: TRBV7-2
j_gene: TRBJ2-7
abundance: many
CDR3nt: TGTGCCAGCAGCTCGGGGGGGGGCGGTTCCTACGAGCAGTACTTC
CDR3aa: CASSSGGGGSYEQYF

d_gene: -
v_gene: TRBV15
j_gene: TRBJ1-6
abundance: once
CDR3nt: TGTGCCACCAGCAGAGGGGAAATACAGGATAATTCACCCCTCCACTTT
CDR3aa: CATSRGEIQDNSPLHF

d_gene: TRBD2
v_gene: TRBV4-2
j_gene: TRBJ2-1
abundance: few
CDR3nt: TGTGCCAGCAGCCAAGATATGGCTAGCGGGAACAATGAGCAGTTCTTC
CDR3aa: CASSQDMASGNNEQFF